The 22 T cell receptor beta chains given below trace back to one sample, sequenced in a study of T cells in Graves' hyperthyroidism and ophthalmopathy. It was RNA transcripts that yielded the amplified TCR beta CDR3 regions. Using the HTBI primer set, a first-round RT-PCR was run on the TCR CDR3. TCRdb re-called the multiplex PCR reads through MiXCR, storing one row per CDR3 protein. The sample holds 550,000 to 850,000 distinct CDR3 sequences, roughly a sixth seen once. Sequencing was carried out using blood. The receptor set was obtained from a woman between 50 and 59 years old with Graves' hyperthyroidism that later progressed to Graves' ophthalmopathy.

The V call is TRBV7-9, the J call TRBJ1-4; D gene unclear. The CDR3 length is 15 residues. Deletions cut 1 base from V and 7 bases from J, with 13 bases between. The germline gives CDR1 SEHNR, CDR2 FQNEAQ (reference sequence). The CDR3 DNA is TGTGCCAGCAGCTTAGTACCATTAGGTGGTGAAAAACTGTTTTTT. It encodes CASSLVPLGGEKLFF.

This clonotype was counted only a few times. A much larger clone sits a single nucleotide away, making a read error possible. The chain is built from TRBV20-1 and TRBJ2-7, with 8 nucleotides matching TRBD1. The germline V gene encodes CDR1 DFQATT and CDR2 SNEGSKA (reference sequence). The CDR3 is made up of 13 amino acids. In nucleotides, the CDR3 is TGCAGTGCTAGAAGGACAGGGACCTACGAGCAGCACTTC. Its protein is CSARRTGTYEQHF.

This clonotype was recorded a few times. The CDR3: CASTLGTRSLRELFF. For the CDR3, the DNA is TGTGCCAGCACTTTGGGGACACGGAGTCTGCGGGAGCTGTTTTTT. V gene TRBV12-3 or TRBV12-4 combines with J gene TRBJ2-2; D perhaps matches TRBD1 (6 bases). CDR3 length: 15 residues. The germline V and J ends were trimmed by 7 bases and 9 bases, with 21 bases remaining between them.

This clonotype has a count of ten or more. J is TRBJ1-1 and V is TRBV30, with no clear D. The V gene lost 2 bases and the J gene lost 4 bases, with 14 bases spanning the gap. There are 14 residues in the CDR3. Per germline, CDR1 GTSNPN and CDR2 SVGIG (reference sequence). The CDR3, as DNA: TGTGCCTGGAGTTACAAGCCCAGGACCACTGAAGCTTTCTTT. This encodes CAWSYKPRTTEAFF.

This clonotype was detected ten times or more. The genes are TRBV19 and TRBJ1-6; TRBD1 might be the D (5 bases). CDR1 and CDR2 from the germline V gene are LNHDA and SQIVND (reference sequence). This CDR3 region has 16 residues. Trimming pared 3 bases from V and 6 bases from J, leaving 15 bases between. The DNA of the CDR3 is TGTGCCAGTAGTATCGGGACTCACCGGCCTAATTCACCCCTCCACTTT. As protein: CASSIGTHRPNSPLHF. Based on the CDR3 plus reference TRBV19 and TRBJ1-6, the full variable domain is DGGITQSPKYLFRKEGQNVTLSCEQNLNHDAMYWYRQDPGQGLRLIYYSQIVNDFQKGDIAEGYSVSREKKESFPLTVTSAQKNPTAFYLCASSIGTHRPNSPLHFGNGTRLTVT.

The chain couples TRBV4-1 to TRBJ1-1; TRBD1 agrees at 7 bases. V dropped 2 bases and J dropped 6; count of bases not matched to a gene: 9. From germline, CDR1 is MGHRA and CDR2 YSYEKL. The CDR3 has 15 residues. The CDR3 reads CASSQSLGQTAEAFF. The DNA for the CDR3 is TGCGCCAGCAGCCAATCATTGGGACAGACCGCTGAAGCTTTCTTT.

This clonotype was detected ten times or more. The J gene is TRBJ2-7, the V gene TRBV11-1; D assignment may be TRBD1 or TRBD2 (5 bases each). V was trimmed by 4 bases and J by 7 bases, leaving 23 bases between them. The CDR3 consists of 16 residues. Germline V gene sequence: CDR1 SGHAT, CDR2 FQDESV (reference sequence). The CDR3 reads CASSSNKQGFGGEQYF. The CDR3 DNA reads as TGTGCCAGCAGCTCCAACAAGCAGGGATTCGGCGGGGAGCAGTACTTC.

There are many counts of this clonotype. The gene calls are TRBV6-1 and TRBJ1-6; D remains ambiguous. V was pared by 7 bases and J by 2 bases, with 12 bases between. This CDR3 has 15 amino acids. The germline gives CDR1 MNHNS, CDR2 SASEGT. The CDR3 reads CASTEDGAYNSPLHF. Written as DNA, the CDR3 is TGTGCCAGCACCGAGGACGGGGCCTATAATTCACCCCTCCACTTT.

This clonotype occurred a few times. The V and J genes are TRBV25-1 and TRBJ2-3, with 7 bases matching TRBD2. The V gene's germline CDR1 is MGHDK and CDR2 SYGVNS. J gave up 6 bases and V 2 bases, and 2 bases lay outside the gene matches. The CDR3 sequence is 13 residues long. The CDR3 bases are TGTGCCAGCAGTGAAAATAGCGGGGATACGCAGTATTTT. Its protein is CASSENSGDTQYF.

Points on this clonotype: A single base separates this from a much larger clone, so it may be a read error. V and J are TRBV6-1 and TRBJ1-1; possibly TRBD1 for D (5 bases). CDR3 length equals 14 residues. Germline V gives CDR1 MNHNS, CDR2 SASEGT. For the CDR3, the DNA is TGTGCCAGCAGTCCCCAGACAGAGAACACTGTAGCTTTCTTT. This encodes CASSPQTENTVAFF.

In this sample, this clonotype turned up many times. The CDR3: CASSSDRAPNYGYTF. Here the CDR3 DNA reads TGTGCCAGCAGCAGCGACAGGGCCCCTAACTATGGCTACACCTTC. V is TRBV5-5 and J is TRBJ1-2; TRBD1 agrees at 7 bases. Trimming took 4 bases from V and 0 from J; bases not matched to a gene: 6. CDR1 SGHKS and CDR2 YYEKEE come from the germline V gene (reference sequence). CDR3 length: 15 amino acids.

This clonotype was detected a few times. The chain links TRBV7-3 to TRBJ2-1; TRBD1 matches at 10 bases. Per the germline V gene, CDR1 is SGHTA and CDR2 is FQGTGA. The CDR3 contains 17 residues. Trimming cost V 0 bases and J 5 bases; bases outside gene matches: 7. CDR3 sequence (DNA): TGTGCCAGCAGCTTAACGATTAGGACAGGGGGGAACAATGAGCAGTTCTTC. It codes for CASSLTIRTGGNNEQFF.

V and J are TRBV6-1 and TRBJ2-2; 9 bases align to TRBD1. The germline V gene has CDR1 MNHNS and CDR2 SASEGT. After removal of 5 bases from V and 4 bases from J, the junction contained 8 bases not matched to a gene. CDR3 length: 16 amino acids. The CDR3 is CASSIHRDRATGELFF. CDR3 coding DNA: TGTGCCAGCAGTATTCACCGGGACAGGGCCACCGGGGAGCTGTTTTTT.

The chain employs TRBV6-1 and TRBJ1-2, with a possible D match to TRBD1 (5 bases). Germline CDR1 reads MNHNS; CDR2 reads SASEGT. V was pared by 11 bases and J by 4 bases, with 17 bases between. The CDR3 spans 13 residues. The CDR3 reads CAGGGRDLYGYTF. The CDR3 DNA follows: TGTGCCGGCGGGGGTAGGGATCTCTATGGCTACACCTTC.

The chain employs TRBV5-1 and TRBJ2-5; TRBD1 is a possible D gene (5 bases). The CDR3 sequence is 13 residues long. Germline-derived CDR1 and CDR2 are SGHRS and YFSETQ. V lost 6 bases and J 5 bases, leaving 14 bases between the germline ends. CDR3 protein: CASTLAGFETQYF. Here the CDR3 DNA reads TGCGCCAGCACTTTGGCAGGGTTCGAGACCCAGTACTTC.

CDR3 coding DNA: TGTGCCAGCAACCCGACCCTGGGACAGTGGAATTCACCCCTCCACTTT. Translated: CASNPTLGQWNSPLHF. The rearrangement links TRBV27 to TRBJ1-6, with 7 bases aligning to TRBD1. CDR3 length: 16 residues. The junction had 13 bases not matched to a gene; V was cut back by 7 bases and J by 7 bases. From germline, CDR1 is MNHEY and CDR2 SMNVEV (reference sequence).

The sample holds a few counts of this clonotype. The chain uses TRBV7-6 and TRBJ1-6; TRBD1 matches 8 bases. V lost 1 base, J lost 7 bases, and 3 bases stayed unmatched. This CDR3 comprises 15 residues. Germline CDR1 is SGHVS and CDR2 is FNYEAQ. The CDR3 sequence is CASSLEQGANSPLHF. CDR3 in DNA: TGTGCCAGCAGCTTAGAGCAGGGGGCCAATTCACCCCTCCACTTT.

There are many counts of this clonotype. V usage is TRBV11-2 and J usage is TRBJ2-7; no clear D gene. V was trimmed by 1 base and J by 2 bases, leaving 9 bases between them. CDR1 and CDR2 (germline): SGHAT, FQNNGV. The CDR3 spans 14 residues. CDR3 in DNA: TGTGCCAGCAGCTTAGGGGTCAGTCCCTACGAGCAGTACTTC. Protein sequence: CASSLGVSPYEQYF.

This clonotype came up a few times. The rearrangement links TRBV11-2 to TRBJ2-1, with TRBD1 identical over 7 bases. The CDR3 spans 17 residues. Germline assignment: CDR1 SGHAT and CDR2 FQNNGV. V was clipped by 5 bases and J by 3 bases; unmatched bases: 13. The CDR3 here is CASSTRQGRADYNEQFF. CDR3 nucleotide sequence: TGTGCCAGCAGCACAAGACAGGGTCGAGCTGACTACAATGAGCAGTTCTTC.

This clonotype was picked up a small number of times. This may stem from a read error, because a much larger clone lies one nucleotide away. CDR3 bases: TGTGTCAGCAGTTCGTGGGCCCAAGAGACCCAGTACTTC. This codes for CVSSSWAQETQYF. This chain joins TRBV12-3 or TRBV12-4 and TRBJ2-5; no definite D call. CDR3 length equals 13 residues.

Details on this clonotype: A read error is possible here, since a much larger clone lies one base away. The chain employs TRBV15 and TRBJ1-1, with 7 positions matching TRBD1. CDR3 length: 16 amino acids. Germline-derived CDR1 and CDR2 are LNHNV and YYDKDF (reference sequence). CDR3 sequence: CAASRDPFDRAFEAFF. The CDR3 DNA is TGTGCCGCCAGCAGAGATCCGTTCGACAGGGCGTTTGAAGCTTTCTTT.

Of note for this clonotype: A read error may produce the germline difference seen at one junction end. The rearrangement links TRBV11-2 to TRBJ1-1; D gene unclear. CDR3 length: 15 amino acids. Germline V lookup: CDR1 SGHAT, CDR2 FQNNGV. The CDR3 nucleotides are TGTGCCAGCAACTCTCTTTCCTACATGAACACTGGAGCTTTCTTT. It encodes CASNSLSYMNTGAFF. Drawing the rest from reference TRBV11-2 and TRBJ1-1, the complete variable domain is EAGVAQSPRYKIIEKRQSVAFWCNPISGHATLYWYQQILGQGPKLLIQFQNNGVVDDSQLPKDRFSAERLKGVDSTLKIQPAKLEDSAVYLCASNSLSYMNTGAFFGQGTRLTVV.